These T cell receptor beta chains were read from a single sample in a study of T-cell reconstitution after alpha-beta-depleted transplantation in children. MiXCR was run by TCRdb on the PCR reads, yielding one entry per CDR3 protein. This table holds about 610,000 distinct CDR3 sequences, about 11% found once. Specimen: PBMCs from the stem cell graft donor, collected from the stem cell graft. These receptors came from a human donor who donated a stem cell graft to a child with acute myeloid leukemia. Both conserved end residues are trimmed from each CDR3.

J gene: TRBJ1-2
V gene: TRBV20-1
CDR3 protein: SGHPGQGYYGYT

J gene: TRBJ2-1
V gene: TRBV12-3/TRBV12-4
CDR3 protein: ASTIAGGGGNEQF

J gene: TRBJ2-3
V gene: TRBV5-1
CDR3 protein: ASSLVTSGSTDTQY

J gene: TRBJ2-7
V gene: TRBV7-3
CDR3 protein: ASSPGRLAREQY

J gene: TRBJ2-3
V gene: TRBV7-3
CDR3 protein: ASSLTSGRTDTQY

J gene: TRBJ2-7
V gene: TRBV18
CDR3 protein: ASSQLGLAISYEQY

J gene: TRBJ1-4
V gene: TRBV6-5
CDR3 protein: ASSRTGNEKLF

J gene: TRBJ2-2
V gene: TRBV30
CDR3 protein: AWSVLGRGELF

J gene: TRBJ2-3
V gene: TRBV3-1
CDR3 protein: ASSQDRAGGTDTQY

J gene: TRBJ1-5
V gene: TRBV12-3/TRBV12-4
CDR3 protein: ASSLRAEGNQPQH

J gene: TRBJ2-2
V gene: TRBV29-1
CDR3 protein: SVYKGLAGSTGELF

J gene: TRBJ2-1
V gene: TRBV7-3
CDR3 protein: ASSFRRASSSYNEQF

J gene: TRBJ1-2
V gene: TRBV30
CDR3 protein: AWSGDRGRLANYGYT

J gene: TRBJ2-1
V gene: TRBV20-1
CDR3 protein: SAPPSAVRNNEQF

J gene: TRBJ2-3
V gene: TRBV9
CDR3 protein: ASSPRPGLGVDTQY

J gene: TRBJ2-7
V gene: TRBV6-1
CDR3 protein: ATYSGTGAYEQY

J gene: TRBJ1-2
V gene: TRBV20-1
CDR3 protein: SARGLTNYGYT

J gene: TRBJ2-3
V gene: TRBV14
CDR3 protein: ASSQGLGASTDTQY

J gene: TRBJ1-5
V gene: TRBV12-3/TRBV12-4
CDR3 protein: ASSFNWQGNQPQH

J gene: TRBJ2-5
V gene: TRBV6-5
CDR3 protein: ASSSLGRVRKETQY

J gene: TRBJ2-2
V gene: TRBV30
CDR3 protein: AWTRRGSSTGELF

J gene: TRBJ1-5
V gene: TRBV9
CDR3 protein: ASSVGRNQPQH

J gene: TRBJ2-3
V gene: TRBV6-5
CDR3 protein: ASSSQGAGDTQY

J gene: TRBJ2-7
V gene: TRBV6-1
CDR3 protein: ASSEAPGSAEEQY

J gene: TRBJ2-7
V gene: TRBV7-6
CDR3 protein: ASSSTSATYEQY

J gene: TRBJ2-2
V gene: TRBV29-1
CDR3 protein: SVERGSNTGELF

J gene: TRBJ2-7
V gene: TRBV7-2
CDR3 protein: ASAQWSYEQY

J gene: TRBJ2-3
V gene: TRBV11-2
CDR3 protein: ASSLVSGRGRGQDTQY

J gene: TRBJ2-2
V gene: TRBV10-1
CDR3 protein: ASRVERDTGELF

J gene: TRBJ1-1
V gene: TRBV29-1
CDR3 protein: SVEESGNTEAF

J gene: TRBJ1-5
V gene: TRBV18
CDR3 protein: ASSAGGDQPQH

J gene: TRBJ2-3
V gene: TRBV10-3
CDR3 protein: AISELDRDTDTQY

J gene: TRBJ2-7
V gene: TRBV7-2
CDR3 protein: ASSLGQILYEQY

J gene: TRBJ2-3
V gene: TRBV9
CDR3 protein: ASSPDPGQGIDTQY

J gene: TRBJ2-1
V gene: TRBV3-1
CDR3 protein: ASSRFGRGDNNEQF

J gene: TRBJ2-1
V gene: TRBV20-1
CDR3 protein: SAPTWLAGANEQF

J gene: TRBJ2-7
V gene: TRBV20-1
CDR3 protein: SAMGVSYEQY

J gene: TRBJ2-5
V gene: TRBV5-4
CDR3 protein: ASSGAGRSQETQY

J gene: TRBJ2-2
V gene: TRBV5-1
CDR3 protein: ASSSPTGTTTGELF

J gene: TRBJ2-7
V gene: TRBV27
CDR3 protein: ASSLRGLAGVYEQY

J gene: TRBJ2-7
V gene: TRBV27
CDR3 protein: ASSLSGTVYYEQY